Presented here are 8 T cell receptor beta chains from one specimen sequenced in a study of CD8+ T cells in alopecia areata. As the sequencing template, cDNA was produced by extracting RNA and reverse transcribing it. Sequenced by immunoSEQ multiplex PCR; TCRdb stores in-frame clones only, minus some. The sample shows about 300,000 clones, none of them appearing just once. Using CD4, CD8alpha, NKG2D, NKG2ACE and other markers, pooled cutaneous lymph node cells were sorted. The sequenced material came from CD4+ T cells sorted from a lymph node. The receptors were gathered from a C3H/HeJ mouse with alopecia areata. Strain MHC haplotype: H2-k.

A word on this clone: Genes and germline are mouse. Read data end 4 residues before the CDR3 end; the end is taken from the germline J gene. V gene TRBV19 combines with J gene TRBJ2-1, with 8 bases aligning to TRBD1. Germline lookup yields CDR1 FNHDT and CDR2 SITEND (reference sequence). Trimming cost V 2 bases and J 3 bases; bases outside gene matches: 1. The CDR3 runs to 14 residues. Here the CDR3 reads CASSMTGVYAEQFF. The part of the CDR3 DNA that was read is TGTGCCAGCAGTATGACAGGGGTCTATGCT.

As regards this clone: Germline and genes: mouse. The read terminates 4 residues ahead of where the CDR3 ends, so the germline J gene completes it. J is TRBJ2-7 and V is TRBV1; perhaps TRBD1 as D (5 bases). CDR3 length equals 13 residues. CDR1 is NSQYPW and CDR2 is LRSPGD in the germline V gene (reference sequence). The DNA read from the CDR3 is TGCACCTGCAGTGCTCTGACAGCATAT. This gives the protein CTCSALTAY. From start to end, the CDR3 is CTCSALTAYEQYF.

This clone was detected a few times. Germline and genes: mouse. Read coverage stops 4 residues before the CDR3 terminus; the germline J gene supplies the remainder. The J gene is TRBJ2-2, the V gene TRBV13-2; D might be TRBD1 (6 bases). Germline CDR1 NNHNN, CDR2 SYGAGS (reference sequence). V lost 5 bases and J 4 bases, leaving 9 bases between the germline ends. The CDR3 is 13 residues long. The CDR3 bases that were read are TGTGCCAGCGGGGCAGGGGCCACCGGG. Translating it yields CASGAGATG. The full CDR3 reads CASGAGATGQLYF.

As regards this clone: Germline and genes here are mouse. The read halts 4 residues ahead of the CDR3 end, with the missing end drawn from the germline J gene. The V and J genes are TRBV3 and TRBJ2-5; 7 bases are shared with TRBD1. The CDR3 contains 14 residues. CDR1 is SNHLY and CDR2 is FYNGKV in the germline V gene (reference sequence). Trimming took 4 bases from V and 0 from J; bases not matched to a gene: 1. The chain's CDR3 is CASSSGQNQDTQYF. The part of the CDR3 DNA that was read is TGTGCCAGCAGCTCGGGACAGAACCAAGAC. Together with reference TRBV3 and TRBJ2-5, the CDR3 gives the full variable domain: GPKVLQIPSHQIIDMGQMVTLNCDPVSNHLYFYWYKQILGQQMEFLVNFYNGKVMEKSKLFKDQFSVERPDGSYFTLKIQPTALEDSAVYFCASSSGQNQDTQYFGPGTRLLVL.

For this clone: The listed genes are named as in mouse. The read terminates 4 residues before the CDR3 end, so the remaining end is supplied by the germline J gene. The rearrangement links TRBV13-1 to TRBJ2-3; no reliable D call. The V end lost 0 bases, the J end lost 4 bases, and 3 bases lay between the germline ends. This CDR3 contains 12 residues. Germline CDR1 reads NSHNY; CDR2 reads SYGAGN. CDR3 in amino acids: CASSDASETLYF. The CDR3 bases that were read are TGTGCCAGCAGTGATGCATCAGAA.

There are a few counts of this clone. Gene names denote mouse genes. The read terminates 4 residues before the CDR3 end, so the remaining end is supplied by the germline J gene. The chain recombines TRBV5 with TRBJ2-5; 10 nucleotides align to TRBD1. The germline V gene encodes CDR1 LGHNA and CDR2 YNLKQL (reference sequence). The CDR3 totals 14 residues. The DNA read from the CDR3 is TGTGCCAGCAGCTTCGGGACAGGGGAAGAC. Its protein is CASSFGTGED. The full CDR3 protein is CASSFGTGEDTQYF.

This clone was counted a few times. The listed genes are named as in mouse. From the germline J gene comes the end of the CDR3, since the read stops 4 residues before it. This sample also contains other DNA sequences that code for the same CDR3. The genes are TRBV13-1 and TRBJ1-1; maybe TRBD1 (6 bases). Germline V gene sequence: CDR1 NSHNY, CDR2 SYGAGN. This CDR3 spans 13 amino acids. Between the trimmed V and J ends, which lost 2 bases and 3 bases, there was a span of 8 bases. The CDR3 loop reads CASSEGGHTEVFF. The sequenced CDR3 bases are TGTGCCAGCAGTGAAGGGGGACACACA.

This clone was picked up a small number of times. Mouse names are used for the genes. The CDR3 end lies 4 residues beyond the end of the read and is filled in from the germline J gene. In the same sample, other DNA sequences code for this CDR3. The chain uses TRBV1 and TRBJ2-5, with 9 bases matching TRBD1. The CDR3 runs 14 residues. The germline V gene encodes CDR1 NSQYPW and CDR2 LRSPGD (reference sequence). CDR3 DNA, as far as it was read: TGCACCTGCAGTGCTAACAGGGGGCGAGAC. Its protein product is CTCSANRGRD. The CDR3 in full is CTCSANRGRDTQYF. The variable domain in full, with the rest retrieved from reference TRBV1 and TRBJ2-5, is VTLLEQNPRWRLVPRGQAVNLRCILKNSQYPWMSWYQQDLQKQLQWLFTLRSPGDKEVKSLPGADYLATRVTDTELRLQVANMSQGRTLYCTCSANRGRDTQYFGPGTRLLVL.